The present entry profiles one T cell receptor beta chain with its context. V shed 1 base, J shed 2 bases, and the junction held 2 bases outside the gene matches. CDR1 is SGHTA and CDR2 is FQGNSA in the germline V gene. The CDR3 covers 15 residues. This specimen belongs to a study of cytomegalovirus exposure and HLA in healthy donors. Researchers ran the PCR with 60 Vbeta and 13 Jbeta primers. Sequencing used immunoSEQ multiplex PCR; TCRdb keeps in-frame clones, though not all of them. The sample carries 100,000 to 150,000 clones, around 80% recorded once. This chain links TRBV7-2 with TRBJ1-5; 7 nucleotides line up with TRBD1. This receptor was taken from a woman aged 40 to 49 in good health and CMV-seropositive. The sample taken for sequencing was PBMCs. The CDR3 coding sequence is TGTGCCAGCAGCTTAGAGGGGGCTCGCAATCAGCCCCAGCATTTT. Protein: CASSLEGARNQPQHF.